This T cell receptor (beta chain) was sequenced for a study of blood T cell repertoires in COVID-19. Original processing notes: Estimation of nucleated cell counts relied on the amplification of reference gene primers. Repertoires were generated with immunoSEQ multiplex PCR, while TCRdb's copy carries only in-frame clones and drops some. V and J calls and clone size are copied from that table; D and trimming were computed from the DNA. The sample has about 140,000 clones; around 81% are singletons. V was cut by 4 bases and J by 4 bases, with 4 bases left in between. The CDR3 is made up of 12 amino acids. Germline assignment: CDR1 MNHEY and CDR2 SMNVEV (reference sequence).

Material: peripheral blood. The chain recombines TRBV27 with TRBJ1-4; D is uncertain. This TCR came from a human donor in a cohort sampled during active COVID-19. This chain's CDR3 is CASSSINEKLFF. The CDR3 DNA sequence: TGTGCCAGCAGTTCAATTAATGAAAAACTGTTTTTT.